Here is one TCR beta chain with its context. This specimen includes other DNA sequences encoding the same CDR3. The data were produced by immunoSEQ multiplex PCR, yet TCRdb's version contains in-frame clones alone and is incomplete. There are some 500,000 clones in the sample; 75% to 80% occur only once, and about 12% lies in the top ten. The CDR3 is 13 residues long. Germline CDR1 reads SGHRS; CDR2 reads YFSETQ. Trimming took 0 bases from V and 4 from J, leaving 5 bases between them. The data were taken from a study of shared clonotypes between healthy human individuals. Sequences were obtained from PBMCs. This receptor was obtained from a woman in her 40s in good health. Some clones in this sample may be carry-over from other donors' samples. This chain connects TRBV5-1 to TRBJ1-5, with D tentatively TRBD1 (5 bases). This chain's CDR3 is CASSLAGNQPQHF. The CDR3 nucleotides read TGCGCCAGCAGCTTGGCAGGGAATCAGCCCCAGCATTTT. Together with reference TRBV5-1 and TRBJ1-5, the CDR3 gives the full variable domain: KAGVTQTPRYLIKTRGQQVTLSCSPISGHRSVSWYQQTPGQGLQFLFEYFSETQRNKGNFPGRFSGRQFSNSRSEMNVSTLELGDSALYLCASSLAGNQPQHFGDGTRLSIL.